Shown below are 28 T cell receptor beta chains from a single sample sequenced in a study of shared clonotypes between healthy human individuals (dated by TCRdb to the early 2020s). The library was generated by the immunoSEQ multiplex PCR assay. TCRdb took over this immuneACCESS table, retaining in-frame rearrangements with V and J assigned. Such tables are incomplete; in checked studies, under half of the missing clones stem from an unresolved V gene, and the remainder is unexplained. The sample table contains about 2.3 million clones; only one count was recorded for just over 90% of them. The ten largest clones represent 0.39% of the sample. The sample taken for sequencing was naive CD4+ T cells from PBMCs. The cell subset or site label, read with the paper, signifies: CD45RA+ positively selected. The receptors come from a man between 18 and 29 years old in good health. Some clones in this sample may be carry-over from other donors' samples.

The gene calls are TRBV5-1 and TRBJ2-1; 10 bases match TRBD1. Germline CDR1 is SGHRS and CDR2 is YFSETQ. Losses at the gene ends were 4 bases for V and 5 bases for J; bases not matched to a gene: 6. The CDR3 extends over 15 amino acids. This CDR3 reads CASSQTGGEHNEQFF. The CDR3, as DNA: TGCGCCAGCAGCCAGACAGGGGGCGAACACAATGAGCAGTTCTTC.

The rearrangement uses TRBV7-3 and TRBJ2-1; D is tentatively TRBD1 or TRBD2 (6 bases each). Trimming left V 5 bases short and J 9 bases short, with 11 bases between. The CDR3 sequence is 12 residues long. Germline assignment: CDR1 SGHTA and CDR2 FQGTGA. CDR3 sequence reads: CASSGGGPEQFF. In DNA, the CDR3 is TGTGCCAGCAGCGGAGGGGGGCCTGAGCAGTTCTTC.

The gene calls are TRBV14 and TRBJ2-2, with 12 positions matching TRBD2. Germline V gene data show CDR1 as SGHDN and CDR2 as FVKESK. The CDR3 is 17 residues long. Trimming at V came to 3 bases and at J to 5 bases, leaving 7 bases not matched to a gene. The CDR3: CASSQLTSGRWTGELFF. The DNA for the CDR3 is TGTGCCAGCAGCCAGCTCACTAGCGGGAGGTGGACCGGGGAGCTGTTTTTT. The variable domain in full, with the rest retrieved from reference TRBV14 and TRBJ2-2, is EAGVTQFPSHSVIEKGQTVTLRCDPISGHDNLYWYRRVMGKEIKFLLHFVKESKQDESGMPNNRFLAERTGGTYSTLKVQPAELEDSGVYFCASSQLTSGRWTGELFFGEGSRLTVL.

The V and J genes are TRBV30 and TRBJ2-1; 8 bases match TRBD2. Trimming removed 2 bases from V and 7 bases from J; junction bases left unmatched: 4. The CDR3 runs 13 residues. The germline CDR1 and CDR2 sequences are GTSNPN and SVGIG (reference sequence). DNA of the CDR3: TGTGCCTGGAGTTCCTCTAGCGGGAATGAGCAGTTCTTC. This sequence encodes CAWSSSSGNEQFF.

This sequence joins TRBV6-6 and TRBJ2-7, with D perhaps matching TRBD2 (5 bases). Trimming pared 6 bases from V and 5 bases from J, leaving 14 bases between. CDR1 is MNHNY, CDR2 SVGAGI, per germline (reference sequence). This CDR3 spans 13 amino acids. This chain's CDR3 is CASRLEGVHEQYF. The CDR3 DNA follows: TGTGCCAGCAGACTAGAAGGAGTGCACGAGCAGTACTTC.

This clone was counted between two and nine times. The rearrangement uses TRBV25-1 and TRBJ1-2, with 10 bases aligning to TRBD1. CDR3 length: 15 residues. V shed 3 bases, J shed 3 bases, and the junction held 4 bases outside the gene matches. CDR1 is MGHDK, CDR2 SYGVNS, per germline. CDR3 in amino acids: CASSDRDRGDYGYTF. The CDR3 region has the DNA TGTGCCAGCAGTGACCGGGACAGGGGTGACTATGGCTACACCTTC.

This rearrangement joins TRBV13 to TRBJ2-7, with 7 nucleotides matching TRBD2. The junction had 11 bases not matched to a gene; V was cut back by 4 bases and J by 5 bases. This CDR3 has 15 residues. Looked up from germline, CDR1 is PRHDT and CDR2 is FYEKMQ (reference sequence). CDR3 sequence reads: CASSWTGRGLHEQYF. The CDR3 region has the DNA TGTGCCAGCAGCTGGACGGGACGGGGACTACACGAGCAGTACTTC.

The V and J genes are TRBV5-5 and TRBJ2-7; TRBD1 matches 9 bases. With 5 bases clipped from V and 2 bases from J, the junction kept 8 bases outside the gene matches. There are 15 residues in the CDR3. Germline assignment: CDR1 SGHKS and CDR2 YYEKEE (reference sequence). CDR3 amino acids: CASSYTGQGAYEQYF. CDR3 nucleotide sequence: TGTGCCAGCAGTTATACGGGACAGGGAGCCTACGAGCAGTACTTC.

This clone was seen only once. The chain combines TRBV7-8 with TRBJ1-5; D remains unclear. The germline V gene has CDR1 SGHVS and CDR2 FQNEAQ. Deletions cut 1 base from V and 0 bases from J, with 10 bases between. The CDR3 is 16 residues long. The chain's CDR3 is CASSLGPGYSNQPQHF. CDR3 nucleotide sequence: TGTGCCAGCAGCTTAGGTCCAGGATATAGCAATCAGCCCCAGCATTTT.

This chain connects TRBV18 to TRBJ1-2, with D unclear. The CDR3 covers 15 residues. Germline loops: CDR1 KGHSH, CDR2 LQKENI. Trimming took 0 bases from V and 5 from J, leaving 13 bases between them. CDR3 sequence: CASSPPMLPRYGYTF. CDR3 in DNA: TGTGCCAGCTCACCACCGATGCTCCCCCGGTATGGCTACACCTTC.

On this clone itself: Other DNA sequences in the same sample also yield this CDR3. The V call is TRBV18, the J call TRBJ2-1, with 11 bases lining up with TRBD2. Germline lookup yields CDR1 KGHSH and CDR2 LQKENI. With 3 bases clipped from V and 4 bases from J, the junction kept 2 bases outside the gene matches. The CDR3 spans 15 residues. CDR3 in DNA: TGTGCCAGCTCACCTGGGACTAGCGGATACAATGAGCAGTTCTTC. Residues: CASSPGTSGYNEQFF.

This clone occurred once. The V and J genes are TRBV5-4 and TRBJ2-3; no firm D call. This CDR3 comprises 16 residues. CDR1 and CDR2 from the germline V gene are SGHNT and YYREEE (reference sequence). With 0 bases removed from V and 0 bases from J, the gap between germline ends came to 11 bases. CDR3 amino acids: CASSLAGVPSTDTQYF. The CDR3 DNA reads TGTGCCAGCAGCTTGGCTGGGGTCCCTAGCACAGATACGCAGTATTTT. Together with reference TRBV5-4 and TRBJ2-3, the CDR3 gives the full variable domain: ETGVTQSPTHLIKTRGQQVTLRCSSQSGHNTVSWYQQALGQGPQFIFQYYREEENGRGNFPPRFSGLQFPNYSSELNVNALELDDSALYLCASSLAGVPSTDTQYFGPGTRLTVL.

This sequence joins TRBV18 and TRBJ2-2; D might be TRBD1 or TRBD2, each matching 6 bases. This CDR3 is built from 17 residues. Germline CDR1 KGHSH, CDR2 LQKENI. V was clipped by 8 bases and J by 1 base, with 20 bases between them. The CDR3: CASRDSVGRGNTGELFF. The CDR3 nucleotides are TGTGCCAGCCGGGACTCGGTCGGCAGGGGGAACACCGGGGAGCTGTTTTTT.

The chain employs TRBV19 and TRBJ2-1; TRBD2 agrees at 10 bases. The CDR3 covers 17 residues. Germline V gives CDR1 LNHDA, CDR2 SQIVND (reference sequence). The V segment lost 8 bases and the J segment 6 bases; nucleotides outside the gene matches: 16. CDR3 protein: CASGRNRLAGYRNEQFF. DNA for the CDR3: TGTGCCAGTGGGAGGAATAGACTAGCGGGTTATCGCAATGAGCAGTTCTTC.

The rearrangement links TRBV27 to TRBJ1-5; perhaps TRBD1 as D (5 bases). Germline lookup yields CDR1 MNHEY and CDR2 SMNVEV (reference sequence). V was shortened by 8 bases and J by 5 bases, with 19 bases between the two germline ends. The CDR3 spans 15 residues. The CDR3 is CASGGDLGGYQPQHF. For the CDR3, the DNA is TGTGCCAGCGGGGGAGACCTTGGGGGTTATCAGCCCCAGCATTTT.

This chain connects TRBV30 to TRBJ2-2; 10 bases fit TRBD2. CDR3 length equals 14 residues. The junction had 5 bases not matched to a gene; V was cut back by 6 bases and J by 4 bases. Germline assignment: CDR1 GTSNPN and CDR2 SVGIG (reference sequence). The CDR3 bases are TGTGCCTGTCTAGCGGGAGCGGGCACCGGGGAGCTGTTTTTT. Translated: CACLAGAGTGELFF.

The chain has TRBV5-4 and TRBJ1-1; D ambiguous. Germline assignment: CDR1 SGHNT and CDR2 YYREEE (reference sequence). V was pared by 0 bases and J by 9 bases, with 6 bases between. The length of the CDR3 is 11 residues. The CDR3 bases are TGTGCCAGCAGCTTGGAGGGTCAAGCTTTCTTT. As protein: CASSLEGQAFF.

The chain carries TRBV7-9 and TRBJ2-5; either TRBD1 or TRBD2 may supply D (5 bases each). Germline assignment: CDR1 SEHNR and CDR2 FQNEAQ (reference sequence). The CDR3 contains 13 residues. Trimming took 5 bases from V and 1 from J, leaving 8 bases between them. DNA for the CDR3: TGTGCCAGCAGCGAGGGACGCCAAGAGACCCAGTACTTC. Protein: CASSEGRQETQYF.

About this clone: The same CDR3 also results from other DNA sequences found in this sample. The chain has TRBV15 and TRBJ2-7, with no clear D. CDR3 length: 13 residues. The V and J ends lost 0 bases and 3 bases respectively, with 6 bases between them. Germline lookup yields CDR1 LNHNV and CDR2 YYDKDF (reference sequence). The CDR3 loop is CATSRDRGYEQYF. The CDR3 bases are TGTGCCACCAGCAGAGATCGCGGCTACGAGCAGTACTTC.

As to this clone: Other DNA sequences in the same sample also yield this CDR3. The chain employs TRBV5-1 and TRBJ2-2, with D maybe TRBD2 (6 bases). V gave up 2 bases and J gave up 4 bases, with 9 bases separating them. This CDR3 comprises 14 residues. The germline CDR1 and CDR2 sequences are SGHRS and YFSETQ. The CDR3: CASSFRGGTGELFF. DNA of the CDR3: TGCGCCAGCAGCTTCCGGGGAGGCACCGGGGAGCTGTTTTTT.

V is TRBV5-1 and J is TRBJ2-7; 9 nucleotides align to TRBD1. Germline lookup yields CDR1 SGHRS and CDR2 YFSETQ. The junction had 17 bases not matched to a gene; V was cut back by 5 bases and J by 2 bases. This CDR3 contains 18 residues. The CDR3: CASSYTGRDRAVTYEQYF. CDR3 sequence (DNA): TGCGCCAGCAGTTACACGGGGCGGGACAGGGCAGTGACCTACGAGCAGTACTTC.

The chain uses TRBV4-1 and TRBJ2-7, with a possible D match to TRBD2 (5 bases). V lost 4 bases and J lost 6, with 16 bases in between. The V gene's germline CDR1 is MGHRA and CDR2 YSYEKL. The CDR3 has 14 amino acids. The CDR3 loop is CASSPDGGFGEQYF. Here the CDR3 DNA reads TGCGCCAGCAGCCCCGATGGAGGATTCGGCGAGCAGTACTTC.

This chain uses TRBV7-2 with TRBJ1-2; 10 bases are a match to TRBD1. The length of the CDR3 is 15 residues. J was trimmed by 3 bases and V by 0 bases; bases with no gene match: 1. Germline V gene lookup returns CDR1 SGHTA and CDR2 FQGNSA. The CDR3 DNA reads TGTGCCAGCAGCTTAGCTGGGACAGGGGACTATGGCTACACCTTC. This sequence encodes CASSLAGTGDYGYTF.

This clone was picked up a small number of times. V and J are TRBV7-9 and TRBJ1-5; D is unclear. The CDR3 consists of 14 residues. Germline CDR1 and CDR2: SEHNR and FQNEAQ (reference sequence). Trimming stripped 5 bases from V and 1 base from J, with 9 bases between. The CDR3, as DNA: TGTGCCAGCAGCCCACTGGGGAGCAATCAGCCCCAGCATTTT. As protein: CASSPLGSNQPQHF.

Worth noting for this clone: Within the sample, other DNA sequences also encode this same CDR3. The CDR3 loop reads CASSLRGRDTQYF. The CDR3, as DNA: TGTGCCAGCAGCCTCAGGGGTAGAGATACGCAGTATTTT. The chain carries TRBV11-2 and TRBJ2-3, with a tentative D call TRBD1 (6 bases). The V gene's germline CDR1 is SGHAT and CDR2 FQNNGV. Between the trimmed V and J ends, which lost 5 bases and 5 bases, there was a span of 11 bases. The CDR3 runs to 13 residues.

This clone appeared once. The chain combines TRBV23-1 with TRBJ2-4, with TRBD1 as a possible D gene (5 bases). TRBV23-1 falls under the ORF class, with uncertain function. The CDR3 length is 16 residues. Between the trimmed V and J ends, which lost 1 base and 1 base, there was a span of 11 bases. CDR3 nucleotides: TGCGCCAGCAGTCAATACAGGCTTGGGGCCAAAAACATTCAGTACTTC. It codes for CASSQYRLGAKNIQYF.

This chain uses TRBV6-6 with TRBJ2-7; D not certain. The ends were cut back, 6 bases at V and 4 bases at J, with 13 bases in the middle. The CDR3 is 13 residues long. Per germline, CDR1 MNHNY and CDR2 SVGAGI (reference sequence). The CDR3 coding sequence is TGTGCCAGCAGGTCCATATTGGTATACGAGCAGTACTTC. Protein sequence: CASRSILVYEQYF.

J is TRBJ2-6 and V is TRBV6-5; tentative D call: TRBD2 (6 bases). Trimming removed 5 bases at V and 3 bases at J, with 11 bases between. The CDR3 loop spans 15 amino acids. Germline-derived CDR1 and CDR2 are MNHEY and SVGAGI. In DNA, the CDR3 is TGTGCCAGCAGTGTTGGGGGGTTTGGGGCCAACGTCCTGACTTTC. Translating it yields CASSVGGFGANVLTF.